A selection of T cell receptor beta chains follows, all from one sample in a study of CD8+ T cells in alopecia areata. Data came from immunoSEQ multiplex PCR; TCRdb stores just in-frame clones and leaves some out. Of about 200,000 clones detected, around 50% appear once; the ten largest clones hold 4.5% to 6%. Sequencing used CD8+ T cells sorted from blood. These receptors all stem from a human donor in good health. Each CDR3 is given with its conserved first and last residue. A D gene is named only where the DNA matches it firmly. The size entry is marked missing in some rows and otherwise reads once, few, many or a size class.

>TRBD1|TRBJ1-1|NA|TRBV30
TGTGCCTGGAGCGATCTACAGGGGACTGAAGCTTTCTTT
CAWSDLQGTEAFF
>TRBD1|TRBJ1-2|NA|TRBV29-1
TGCAGCGTTCGGGACAGGGACTATGGCTACACCTTC
CSVRDRDYGYTF
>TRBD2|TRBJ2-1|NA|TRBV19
TGTGCCAGTAACGGGCGGGGGGCCTACAATGAGCAGTTCTTC
CASNGRGAYNEQFF
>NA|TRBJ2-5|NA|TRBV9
TGTGCCAGCAGCGTAGCAGCAAGAGAGACCCAGTACTTC
CASSVAARETQYF
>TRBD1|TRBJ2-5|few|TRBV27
TGTGCCAGCGCAACACAGGGGTACCAAGAGACCCAGTACTTC
CASATQGYQETQYF
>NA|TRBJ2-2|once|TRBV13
TGTGCCAGCAGCGGTCGGGGCACCGGGGAGCTGTTTTTT
CASSGRGTGELFF
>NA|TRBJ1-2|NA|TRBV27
TGTGCCAGCAGTTTGTTCAGGGGAGACTATGGCTACACCTTC
CASSLFRGDYGYTF
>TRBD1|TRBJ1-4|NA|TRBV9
TGTGCCAGCAGCGTAGGGACAGGGAATGAAAAACTGTTTTTT
CASSVGTGNEKLFF
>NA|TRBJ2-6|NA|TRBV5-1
TGCGCCAGCAGCTTTCAGGCGGCTGGGGCCAACGTCCTGACTTTC
CASSFQAAGANVLTF
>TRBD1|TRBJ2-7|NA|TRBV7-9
TGTGCCAGCAGCTCCCGGGACAGTTACGAGCAGTACTTC
CASSSRDSYEQYF
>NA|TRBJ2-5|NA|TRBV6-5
TGTGCCAGCAGTTACGCACCGAGGGAAGAGACCCAGTACTTC
CASSYAPREETQYF
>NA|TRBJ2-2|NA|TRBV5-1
TGCGCCAGCAGCTTGCTCGGCAACGGGGAGCTGTTTTTT
CASSLLGNGELFF
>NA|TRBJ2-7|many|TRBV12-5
TGTGCTAGTGGTTTGAGCCGCGAGCAGTACTTC
CASGLSREQYF
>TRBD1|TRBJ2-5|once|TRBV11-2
TGTGCCAGCAGCTCTGGACAGGGCCCCCGTCAGTACTTC
CASSSGQGPRQYF
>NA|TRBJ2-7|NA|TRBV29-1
TGCAGCGCCCGGACGGGGGGCAACGAGCAGTACTTC
CSARTGGNEQYF
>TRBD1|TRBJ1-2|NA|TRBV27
TGTGCCAGCAGTTCCCCGACAGGGGATGGCTACACCTTC
CASSSPTGDGYTF
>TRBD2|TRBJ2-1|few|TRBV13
TGTGCCAGCAGCCAAAGCGGGGGGAACTACAATGAGCAGTTCTTC
CASSQSGGNYNEQFF
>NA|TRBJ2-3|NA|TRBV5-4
TGTGCCAGCAGCAAATCCCTAGACCAGTATTTT
CASSKSLDQYF
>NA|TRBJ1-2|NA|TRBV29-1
TGCAGCGGCGCGTGGGCAGGGGCCTACACCTTC
CSGAWAGAYTF
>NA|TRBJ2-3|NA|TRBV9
TGTGCCAGCAGCGTAGATACCTTTAGCACAGATACGCAGTATTTT
CASSVDTFSTDTQYF
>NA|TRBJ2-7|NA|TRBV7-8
TGTGCCAGCAGCCCGACAGGCCTCGGCCCCTACGAGCAGTACTTC
CASSPTGLGPYEQYF
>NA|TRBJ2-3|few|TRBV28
TGTGCCAGCAGTTTACCGCAGGGTAGTACAGATACGCAGTATTTT
CASSLPQGSTDTQYF
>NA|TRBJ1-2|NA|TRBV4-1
TGCGCCAGCAGTGCAGAGGACATTAACTATGGCTACACCTTC
CASSAEDINYGYTF
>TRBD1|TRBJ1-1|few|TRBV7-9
TGTGCCAGCAGCCCCGGGACAGGGGTCACTGAAGCTTTCTTT
CASSPGTGVTEAFF
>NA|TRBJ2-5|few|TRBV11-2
TGTGCCAGCAGGGCCGGGGTGGGAGAGACCCAGTACTTC
CASRAGVGETQYF
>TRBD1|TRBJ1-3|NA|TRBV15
TGTGCCACCAGCAGAATAACAGGGGATGGAAACACCATATATTTT
CATSRITGDGNTIYF